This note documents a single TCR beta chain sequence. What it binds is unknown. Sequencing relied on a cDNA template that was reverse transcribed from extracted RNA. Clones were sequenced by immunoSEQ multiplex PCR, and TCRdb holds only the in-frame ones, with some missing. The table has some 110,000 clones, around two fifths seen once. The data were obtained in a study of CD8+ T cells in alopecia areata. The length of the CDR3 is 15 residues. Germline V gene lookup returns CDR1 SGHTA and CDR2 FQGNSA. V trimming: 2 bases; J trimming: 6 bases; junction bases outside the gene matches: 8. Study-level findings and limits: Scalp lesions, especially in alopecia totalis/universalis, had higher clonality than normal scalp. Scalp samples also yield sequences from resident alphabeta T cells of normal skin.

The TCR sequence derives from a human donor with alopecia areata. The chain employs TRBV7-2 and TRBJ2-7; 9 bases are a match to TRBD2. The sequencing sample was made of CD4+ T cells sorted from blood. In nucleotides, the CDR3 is TGTGCCAGCAGCTTATTGGGGGCGGGAGGGCGCGAGCAGTACTTC. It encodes CASSLLGAGGREQYF.